The 7 T cell receptor beta chains below were found in one sample sequenced in a study of early T cells in non-severe SARS-CoV-2 infection. TCRdb reprocessed the 5' RACE reads via MiXCR and lists one record per CDR3 protein. This table has 50,000 or so distinct CDR3 sequences, 12% appearing once. Sequencing was performed on whole blood. These receptors came from an adult who was a healthcare worker with PCR-confirmed SARS-CoV-2 infection or an uninfected control (not recorded which).

There are many counts of this clonotype. The chain has TRBV11-3 and TRBJ2-1; D may be TRBD1 (6 bases). Trimming removed 4 bases from V and 8 bases from J, with 6 bases in between. The CDR3 has 11 residues. Germline V lookup: CDR1 SGHNT, CDR2 YENEEA. This CDR3 reads CASSSGDEQFF. DNA of the CDR3: TGTGCCAGCAGCTCAGGGGATGAGCAGTTCTTC.

This clonotype has at least ten counts. V is TRBV6-5 and J is TRBJ1-5; a weak D match, TRBD1 (6 bases). The germline V gene has CDR1 MNHEY and CDR2 SVGAGI. Trimming left V 6 bases short and J 7 bases short, with 13 bases between. There are 13 residues in the CDR3. CDR3 DNA: TGTGCCAGCAGGAACAGGGAGGGCCAGCCCCAGCATTTT. Translating gives CASRNREGQPQHF.

This clonotype has a handful of counts. The chain uses TRBV5-5 and TRBJ2-2; tentative D call: TRBD2 (6 bases). Germline values: CDR1 SGHKS, CDR2 YYEKEE (reference sequence). The CDR3 is 14 residues long. V lost 4 bases and J lost 2, with 9 bases in between. CDR3 in amino acids: CASSGGVNTGELFF. The CDR3 nucleotides are TGTGCCAGCAGCGGCGGGGTCAACACCGGGGAGCTGTTTTTT.

This clonotype was found a few times. The chain employs TRBV24-1 and TRBJ1-1; possible D gene TRBD1, 5 bases. V lost 4 bases, J lost 3 bases, and 8 bases lay in between. The CDR3 has 13 amino acids. CDR1 and CDR2 (germline): KGHDR, SFDVKD. The CDR3 reads CATSDMTDTEAFF. As DNA, the CDR3 is TGTGCCACCAGTGACATGACAGACACTGAAGCTTTCTTT.

Ten or more counts support this clonotype. V is TRBV2 and J is TRBJ1-1; TRBD1 matches at 9 bases. This CDR3 has 14 residues. V shed 2 bases and J 10 bases; nucleotides not matched to a gene: 8. Germline CDR1 and CDR2: SNHLY and FYNNEI. DNA of the CDR3: TGTGCCAGCAGTGAAACGGACAGGGGAAGACGAGCTTTCTTT. Protein sequence: CASSETDRGRRAFF.

By share of the sample, this clonotype is medium-sized. This chain joins TRBV20-1 and TRBJ2-5; TRBD2 agrees at 15 bases. The CDR3 covers 16 residues. V trimming: 3 bases; J trimming: 5 bases; junction bases outside the gene matches: 7. Looked up from germline, CDR1 is DFQATT and CDR2 is SNEGSKA (reference sequence). The CDR3 reads CSASLGLAGGGETQYF. As DNA, the CDR3 is TGCAGTGCTAGTTTGGGACTAGCGGGAGGAGGTGAGACCCAGTACTTC.

This clonotype has a count of ten or more. Written as DNA, the CDR3 is TGTGCCAGCGCTAGTACCGGGACTAGCACAGATACGCAGTATTTT. It translates to CASASTGTSTDTQYF. The chain joins TRBV9 to TRBJ2-3, with a weak D call TRBD2 (6 bases). The CDR3 has 15 amino acids. Germline V CDR1 and CDR2: SGDLS, YYNGEE. Between the trimmed V and J ends, which lost 7 bases and 0 bases, there was a span of 15 bases.